These 18 T cell receptor beta chains were sequenced from one sample in a study of radiotherapy plus CTLA-4 blockade in lung cancer. The protocol was immunoSEQ multiplex PCR, while the TCRdb copy is restricted to in-frame clones and leaves out a portion. This sample has 40,000 to 45,000 clones, with roughly 75% found just once. The sample consisted of peripheral blood, taken from a patient treated with radiotherapy plus ipilimumab. The origin of the receptors is a human donor with non-small cell lung cancer who had stable disease on radiotherapy plus ipilimumab.

The V gene is TRBV5-1, the J gene TRBJ2-1; the match to TRBD1 covers 8 bases. The germline CDR1 and CDR2 sequences are SGHRS and YFSETQ. V was pared by 1 base and J by 7 bases, with 10 bases of the junction left unmatched. The CDR3 has 16 amino acids. The CDR3 is CASSLFATGELNEQFF. As DNA, the CDR3 is TGCGCCAGCAGCTTGTTCGCGACAGGGGAGTTAAATGAGCAGTTCTTC. The full variable domain, its missing parts supplied by reference TRBV5-1 and TRBJ2-1, is KAGVTQTPRYLIKTRGQQVTLSCSPISGHRSVSWYQQTPGQGLQFLFEYFSETQRNKGNFPGRFSGRQFSNSRSEMNVSTLELGDSALYLCASSLFATGELNEQFFGPGTRLTVL.

The V and J genes are TRBV7-9 and TRBJ1-1, with D possibly being TRBD1 (6 bases). This CDR3 is built from 13 residues. Looked up from germline, CDR1 is SEHNR and CDR2 is FQNEAQ (reference sequence). V lost 6 bases and J 3 bases, leaving 11 bases between the germline ends. Here the CDR3 reads CASRPTGYTEAFF. CDR3 bases: TGTGCCAGCAGACCTACAGGGTACACTGAAGCTTTCTTT.

The chain links TRBV18 to TRBJ2-3; 9 bases align to TRBD1. V trimming: 5 bases; J trimming: 3 bases; junction bases outside the gene matches: 12. CDR1 and CDR2 (germline): KGHSH, LQKENI. This CDR3 contains 17 residues. CDR3 nucleotide sequence: TGTGCCAGCTCAGGCGCAGCCGGTGGGACAGGGACAGATACGCAGTATTTT. This translates into CASSGAAGGTGTDTQYF.

This clone was detected only once. The CDR3: CASSSQQALLGTEAFF. CDR3 nucleotides: TGTGCCAGCAGTTCCCAGCAGGCCTTGTTGGGCACTGAAGCTTTCTTT. The chain combines TRBV6-5 with TRBJ1-1, with no clear D. The V end lost 4 bases, the J end lost 4 bases, and 19 bases lay between the germline ends. Germline V CDR1 and CDR2: MNHEY, SVGAGI. The CDR3 runs 16 residues.

This chain joins TRBV7-2 and TRBJ2-5, with D possibly TRBD2 on 6 matching bases. Deletions cut 5 bases from V and 3 bases from J, with 13 bases between. CDR1 is SGHTA, CDR2 FQGNSA, per germline. This CDR3 region has 14 residues. The CDR3, as DNA: TGTGCCAGCAGCCCCCGCCCGGGGGAAGAGACCCAGTACTTC. It translates to CASSPRPGEETQYF.

This chain joins TRBV19 and TRBJ1-6; no reliable D call. Between the trimmed V and J ends, which lost 5 bases and 8 bases, there was a span of 16 bases. CDR3 length: 15 residues. Germline V gene sequence: CDR1 LNHDA, CDR2 SQIVND (reference sequence). The CDR3 protein is CASSPRSLSYSPLHF. CDR3 in DNA: TGTGCCAGTAGTCCCAGGTCGTTGAGTTATTCACCCCTCCACTTT. Full variable domain (rest looked up from reference TRBV19 and TRBJ1-6): DGGITQSPKYLFRKEGQNVTLSCEQNLNHDAMYWYRQDPGQGLRLIYYSQIVNDFQKGDIAEGYSVSREKKESFPLTVTSAQKNPTAFYLCASSPRSLSYSPLHFGNGTRLTVT.

The CDR3 spells CASSPDSTYGYTF. The CDR3 nucleotides read TGTGCCAGCTCTCCGGACAGTACCTATGGCTACACCTTC. The J gene is TRBJ1-2, the V gene TRBV18, with D perhaps TRBD1 (6 bases). Germline V gene sequence: CDR1 KGHSH, CDR2 LQKENI. Trimming took off 6 bases at V and 4 bases at J, with 12 bases between the two ends. The CDR3 contains 13 residues.

The chain recombines TRBV19 with TRBJ1-2; TRBD1 matches 7 bases. The CDR3 covers 16 residues. Germline CDR1 is LNHDA and CDR2 is SQIVND (reference sequence). V was clipped by 3 bases and J by 8 bases; unmatched bases: 15. CDR3 in DNA: TGTGCCAGTAGTATCCCCCCATACAGGGGCCCGTCCGGCTACACCTTC. Translation gives CASSIPPYRGPSGYTF.

A few counts support this clone. This chain links TRBV10-2 with TRBJ1-2, with 7 bases lining up with TRBD1. V shed 4 bases and J 4 bases; nucleotides not matched to a gene: 12. Germline V gene data show CDR1 as WSHSY and CDR2 as SAAADI. There are 16 residues in the CDR3. Here the CDR3 DNA reads TGCGCCAGCAGTGGCCCGGGTGACAGGGACCGCTATGGCTACACCTTC. Protein sequence: CASSGPGDRDRYGYTF.

The V call is TRBV5-5, the J call TRBJ1-2; no clear D. Looked up from germline, CDR1 is SGHKS and CDR2 is YYEKEE (reference sequence). The CDR3 consists of 12 residues. V shed 4 bases and J shed 8 bases, with 12 bases lying between them. CDR3: CASSPETGGYTF. The CDR3 coding sequence is TGTGCCAGCAGCCCTGAGACTGGAGGCTACACCTTC. The full variable domain, in which reference TRBV5-5 and TRBJ1-2 provide the parts outside the CDR3, is DAGVTQSPTHLIKTRGQQVTLRCSPISGHKSVSWYQQVLGQGPQFIFQYYEKEERGRGNFPDRFSARQFPNYSSELNVNALLLGDSALYLCASSPETGGYTFGSGTRLTVV.

The chain uses TRBV11-1 and TRBJ1-1; 7 nucleotides line up with TRBD1. The germline gives CDR1 SGHAT, CDR2 FQDESV (reference sequence). The trim removed 5 bases at V and 0 bases at J, leaving 3 bases unmatched. CDR3 length: 14 amino acids. CDR3 sequence (DNA): TGTGCCAGCAGCCCGGGACAGATGAACACTGAAGCTTTCTTT. Encoded protein: CASSPGQMNTEAFF.

The chain has TRBV19 and TRBJ2-5; the match to TRBD1 covers 7 bases. This CDR3 is built from 14 residues. V dropped 6 bases and J dropped 3; count of bases not matched to a gene: 7. The germline V gene encodes CDR1 LNHDA and CDR2 SQIVND (reference sequence). This CDR3 reads CASSRDRQKETQYF. CDR3 nucleotides: TGTGCCAGTAGCCGGGACAGACAAAAAGAGACCCAGTACTTC.

The V call is TRBV19, the J call TRBJ1-2, with TRBD1 as a possible D gene (5 bases). Germline-derived CDR1 and CDR2 are LNHDA and SQIVND (reference sequence). CDR3 size: 14 residues. V gave up 3 bases and J gave up 5 bases, with 13 bases separating them. The CDR3 is CASSILAQGYGYTF. Written as DNA, the CDR3 is TGTGCCAGTAGTATCTTGGCCCAGGGATATGGCTACACCTTC.

CDR3: CASRLQGAPMNTEAFF. CDR3 bases: TGCGCCAGCCGTCTCCAGGGGGCCCCCATGAACACTGAAGCTTTCTTT. This rearrangement joins TRBV5-1 to TRBJ1-1; 8 bases match TRBD1. The germline CDR1 and CDR2 sequences are SGHRS and YFSETQ. Trimming cost V 7 bases and J 0 bases; bases outside gene matches: 11. The CDR3 loop spans 16 amino acids.

The CDR3 sequence: CASSPARVNYGYTF. The CDR3 nucleotides read TGTGCCAGCAGCCCAGCCAGGGTTAACTATGGCTACACCTTC. The chain combines TRBV7-2 with TRBJ1-2, with D possibly TRBD1 on 5 matching bases. The V gene's germline CDR1 is SGHTA and CDR2 FQGNSA. V was clipped by 5 bases and J by 1 base, with 11 bases between them. This CDR3 has 14 residues.

V and J are TRBV18 and TRBJ2-2; tentatively, D is TRBD1 (5 bases). Trimming took 6 bases from V and 0 from J, leaving 14 bases between them. The length of the CDR3 is 16 residues. CDR1 and CDR2 from the germline V gene are KGHSH and LQKENI. As DNA, the CDR3 is TGTGCCAGCTCCCGACAGTCCTCCGCGAACACCGGGGAGCTGTTTTTT. Translation: CASSRQSSANTGELFF.

V and J are TRBV5-6 and TRBJ2-2, with TRBD1 identical over 8 bases. Per the germline V gene, CDR1 is SGHDT and CDR2 is YYEEEE. This CDR3 is built from 16 residues. V dropped 4 bases and J dropped 5; count of bases not matched to a gene: 10. The CDR3 loop reads CASSVTGATRTGELFF. For the CDR3, the DNA is TGTGCCAGCAGCGTGACAGGGGCCACCCGTACCGGGGAGCTGTTTTTT.

The chain couples TRBV30 to TRBJ1-2; no clear D gene. The CDR3 sequence is 11 residues long. CDR1 GTSNPN and CDR2 SVGIG come from the germline V gene (reference sequence). The DNA of the CDR3 is TGTGCGGGTGCCAGCGTCTATGGCTACACCTTC. Its protein is CAGASVYGYTF. Filled out from reference TRBV30 and TRBJ1-2, the complete variable domain reads SQTIHQWPATLVQPVGSPLSLECTVEGTSNPNLYWYRQAAGRGLQLLFYSVGIGQISSEVPQNLSASRPQDRQFILSSKKLLLSDSGFYLCAGASVYGYTFGSGTRLTVV.